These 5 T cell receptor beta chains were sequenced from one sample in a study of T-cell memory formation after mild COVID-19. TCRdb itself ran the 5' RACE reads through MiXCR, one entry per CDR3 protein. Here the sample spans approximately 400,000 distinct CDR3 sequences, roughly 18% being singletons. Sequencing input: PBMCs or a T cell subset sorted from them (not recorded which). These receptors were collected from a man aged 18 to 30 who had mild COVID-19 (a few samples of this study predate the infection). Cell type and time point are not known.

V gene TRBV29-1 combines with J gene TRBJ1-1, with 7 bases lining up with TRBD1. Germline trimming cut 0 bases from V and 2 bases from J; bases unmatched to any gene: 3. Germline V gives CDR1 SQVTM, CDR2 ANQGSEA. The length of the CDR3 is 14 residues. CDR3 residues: CSVEERGLNTEAFF. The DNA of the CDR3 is TGCAGCGTTGAAGAGAGGGGGCTAAACACTGAAGCTTTCTTT.

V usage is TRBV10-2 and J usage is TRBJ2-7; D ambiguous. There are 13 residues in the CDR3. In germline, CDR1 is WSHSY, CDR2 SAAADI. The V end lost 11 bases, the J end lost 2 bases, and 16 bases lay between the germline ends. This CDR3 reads CASSGQPAYEQYF. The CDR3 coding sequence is TGCGCCTCGTCCGGGCAGCCCGCCTACGAGCAGTACTTC.

In nucleotides, the CDR3 is TGTGCCAGCACCGACGGGACAGGGGGCAATCAGCCCCAGCATTTT. This gives the protein CASTDGTGGNQPQHF. This sequence joins TRBV2 and TRBJ1-5, with 10 bases identical to TRBD1. This CDR3 is built from 15 residues. V gave up 7 bases and J gave up 2 bases; unmatched junction bases: 5. CDR1 is SNHLY, CDR2 FYNNEI, per germline.

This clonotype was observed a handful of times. The CDR3 loop is CASSYRDRDREQYF. The DNA of the CDR3 is TGTGCCAGCAGCTACCGGGACAGGGATCGCGAGCAGTACTTC. V gene TRBV3-1 combines with J gene TRBJ2-7; 9 nucleotides match TRBD1. This CDR3 is 14 amino acids long. The germline CDR1 and CDR2 sequences are LGHDT and YNNKEL (reference sequence). V lost 5 bases, J lost 6 bases, and 8 bases stayed unmatched.

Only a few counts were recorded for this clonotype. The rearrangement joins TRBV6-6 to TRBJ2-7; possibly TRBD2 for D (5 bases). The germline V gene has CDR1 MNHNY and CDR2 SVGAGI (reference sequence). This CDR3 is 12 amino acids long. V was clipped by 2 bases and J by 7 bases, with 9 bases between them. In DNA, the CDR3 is TGTGCCAGCAGTTACCCCGAGGGTGAGCAGTACTTC. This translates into CASSYPEGEQYF.